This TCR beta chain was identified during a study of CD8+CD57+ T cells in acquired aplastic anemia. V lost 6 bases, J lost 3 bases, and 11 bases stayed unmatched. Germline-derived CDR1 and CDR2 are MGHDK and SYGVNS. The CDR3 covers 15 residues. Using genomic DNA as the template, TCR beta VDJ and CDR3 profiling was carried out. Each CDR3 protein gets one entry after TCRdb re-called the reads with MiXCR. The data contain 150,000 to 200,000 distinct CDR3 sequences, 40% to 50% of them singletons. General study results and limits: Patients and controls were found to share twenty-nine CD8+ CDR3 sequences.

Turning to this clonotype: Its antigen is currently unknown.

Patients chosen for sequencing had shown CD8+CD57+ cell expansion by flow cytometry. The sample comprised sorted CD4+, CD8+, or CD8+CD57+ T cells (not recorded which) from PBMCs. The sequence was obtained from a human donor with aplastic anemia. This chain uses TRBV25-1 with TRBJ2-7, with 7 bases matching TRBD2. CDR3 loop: CASSQAGLAIYEQYF. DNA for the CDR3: TGTGCCAGCAGCCAAGCGGGGCTAGCTATCTACGAGCAGTACTTC.